This TCR beta chain comes out of a study of T cell responses to AZD1222 COVID-19 vaccine. General study points: Donors in the cohort were predominantly white British and more often female, and clonal diversity was possibly underestimated. Dominant at 160-218 and 743-854, vaccine-associated CD4 TCRs also spanned spike. With two AZD1222 doses given, Spike-specific TCR breadth and depth both rose. Repertoires were collected only later (after the peak T cell response had occurred).

Clones were sequenced by immunoSEQ multiplex PCR, and TCRdb holds only the in-frame ones, with some missing. The sample has 100,000 to 150,000 clones, 88% seen once. Comments on this clone: Antigen specificity is unknown.

This CDR3 has 13 amino acids. Germline V gene sequence: CDR1 MDHEN, CDR2 SYDVKM. Trimming shortened V by 5 bases and J by 7 bases, and 12 bases separated the two germline ends. Sequencing was performed on peripheral blood, taken on day 0 of AZD1222 vaccination. The chain joins TRBV28 to TRBJ1-5; no clear D gene. The clonotype was recovered from an adult in good health. CDR3 DNA: TGTGCCAGCAGTCCCCGTTATGGGCAGCCCCAGCATTTT. It yields the protein CASSPRYGQPQHF.